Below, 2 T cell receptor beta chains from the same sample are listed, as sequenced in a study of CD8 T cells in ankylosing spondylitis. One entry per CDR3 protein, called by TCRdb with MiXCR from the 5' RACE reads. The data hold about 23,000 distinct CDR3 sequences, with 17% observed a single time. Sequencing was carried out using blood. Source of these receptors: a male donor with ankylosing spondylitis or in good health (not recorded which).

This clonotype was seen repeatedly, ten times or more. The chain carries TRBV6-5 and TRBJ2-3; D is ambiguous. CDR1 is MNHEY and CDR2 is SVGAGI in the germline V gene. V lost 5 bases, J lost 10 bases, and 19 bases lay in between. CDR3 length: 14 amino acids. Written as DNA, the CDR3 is TGTGCCAGCAGTCGACGGACCTTCTCGTCGGCGCAGTATTTT. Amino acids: CASSRRTFSSAQYF.

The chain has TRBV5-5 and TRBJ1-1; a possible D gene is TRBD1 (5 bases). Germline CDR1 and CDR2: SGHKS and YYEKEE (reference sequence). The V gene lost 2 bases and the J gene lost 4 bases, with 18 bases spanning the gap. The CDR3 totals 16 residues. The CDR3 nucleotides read TGTGCCAGCAGCTTCTATGGGGGAAGCGGCGGCACTGAAGCTTTCTTT. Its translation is CASSFYGGSGGTEAFF. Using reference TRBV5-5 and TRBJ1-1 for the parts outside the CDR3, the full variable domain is DAGVTQSPTHLIKTRGQQVTLRCSPISGHKSVSWYQQVLGQGPQFIFQYYEKEERGRGNFPDRFSARQFPNYSSELNVNALLLGDSALYLCASSFYGGSGGTEAFFGQGTRLTVV.